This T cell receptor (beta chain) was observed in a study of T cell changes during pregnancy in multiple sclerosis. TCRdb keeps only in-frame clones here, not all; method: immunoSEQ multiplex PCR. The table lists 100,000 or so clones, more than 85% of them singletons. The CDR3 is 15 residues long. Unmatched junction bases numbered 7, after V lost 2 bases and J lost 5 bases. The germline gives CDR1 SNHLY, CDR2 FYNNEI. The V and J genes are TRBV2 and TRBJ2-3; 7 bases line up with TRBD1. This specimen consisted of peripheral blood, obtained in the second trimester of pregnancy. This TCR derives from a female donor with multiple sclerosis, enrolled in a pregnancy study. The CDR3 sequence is CASSERGTVGDTQYF. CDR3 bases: TGTGCCAGCAGTGAAAGAGGGACAGTCGGAGATACGCAGTATTTT. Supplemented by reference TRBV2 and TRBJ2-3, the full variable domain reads EPEVTQTPSHQVTQMGQEVILRCVPISNHLYFYWYRQILGQKVEFLVSFYNNEISEKSEIFDDQFSVERPDGSNFTLKIRSTKLEDSAMYFCASSERGTVGDTQYFGPGTRLTVL.